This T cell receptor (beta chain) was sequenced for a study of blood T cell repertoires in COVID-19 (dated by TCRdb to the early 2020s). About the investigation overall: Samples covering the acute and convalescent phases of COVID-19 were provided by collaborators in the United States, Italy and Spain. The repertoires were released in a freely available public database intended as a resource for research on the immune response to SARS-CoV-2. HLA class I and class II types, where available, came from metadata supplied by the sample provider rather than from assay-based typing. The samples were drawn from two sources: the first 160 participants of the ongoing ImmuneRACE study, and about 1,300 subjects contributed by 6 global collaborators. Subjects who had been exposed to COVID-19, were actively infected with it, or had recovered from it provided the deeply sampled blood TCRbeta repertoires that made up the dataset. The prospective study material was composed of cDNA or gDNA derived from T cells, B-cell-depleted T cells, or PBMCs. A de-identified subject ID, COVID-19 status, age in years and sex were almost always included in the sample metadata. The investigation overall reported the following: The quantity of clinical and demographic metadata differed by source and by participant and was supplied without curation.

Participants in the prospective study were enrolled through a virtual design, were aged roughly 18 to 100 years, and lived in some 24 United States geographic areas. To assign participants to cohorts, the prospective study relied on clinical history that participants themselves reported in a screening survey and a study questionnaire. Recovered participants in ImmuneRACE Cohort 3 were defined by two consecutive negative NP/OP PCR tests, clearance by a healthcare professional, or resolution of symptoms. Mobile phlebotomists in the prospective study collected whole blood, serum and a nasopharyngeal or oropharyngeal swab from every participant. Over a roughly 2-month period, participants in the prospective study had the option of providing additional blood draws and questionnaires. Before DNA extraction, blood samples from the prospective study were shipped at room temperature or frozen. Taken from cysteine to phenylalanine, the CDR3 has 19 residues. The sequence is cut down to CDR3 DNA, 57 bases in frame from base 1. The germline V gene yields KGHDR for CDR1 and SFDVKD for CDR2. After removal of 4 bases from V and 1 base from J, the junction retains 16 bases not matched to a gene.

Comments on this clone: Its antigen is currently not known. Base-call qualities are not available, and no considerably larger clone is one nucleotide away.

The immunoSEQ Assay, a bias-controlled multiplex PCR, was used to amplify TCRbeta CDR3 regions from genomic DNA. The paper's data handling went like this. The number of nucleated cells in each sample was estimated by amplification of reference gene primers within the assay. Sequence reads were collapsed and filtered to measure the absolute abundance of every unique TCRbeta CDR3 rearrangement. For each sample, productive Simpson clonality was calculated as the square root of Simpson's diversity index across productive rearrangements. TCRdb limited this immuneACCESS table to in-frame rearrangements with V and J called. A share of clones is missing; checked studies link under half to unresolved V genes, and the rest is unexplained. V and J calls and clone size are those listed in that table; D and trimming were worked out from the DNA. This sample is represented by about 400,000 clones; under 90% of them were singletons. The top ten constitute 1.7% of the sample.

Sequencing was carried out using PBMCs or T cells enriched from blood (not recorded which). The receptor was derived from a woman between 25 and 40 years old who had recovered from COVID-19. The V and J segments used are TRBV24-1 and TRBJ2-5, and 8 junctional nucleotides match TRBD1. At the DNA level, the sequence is TGTGCCACCAGTGACACAGACCCAATAGGACAGGGACGCCAAGAGACCCAGTACTTC. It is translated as CATSDTDPIGQGRQETQYF.